Listed below are T cell receptor beta chains from one sample, sequenced in a study of early T cells in non-severe SARS-CoV-2 infection. TCRdb analysed the 5' RACE reads with MiXCR anew, one entry per CDR3 protein. The sample shows 50,000 to 70,000 distinct CDR3 sequences, under 15% of them seen only once. Sequencing used whole blood. These receptors were obtained from an adult who was a healthcare worker with PCR-confirmed SARS-CoV-2 infection or an uninfected control (not recorded which). CDR3s include the opening cysteine and the closing phenylalanine or tryptophan. D genes are given only for firm matches. Part of the rows lack a size; the others show once, few, many or a class for expanded clones.

>TRBV30|NA|NA|TRBJ1-1
TGTGCCTGGGGAAAGGCAGACCTGAACACTGAAGCTTTCTTT
CAWGKADLNTEAFF
>TRBV7-2|many|TRBD2|TRBJ2-1
TGTGCCAGCAGCTTAGTAGGGACTAGCGGGGGGGCTCGGTTCTTC
CASSLVGTSGGARFF
>TRBV5-4|many|NA|TRBJ1-1
TGTGCCAGCAGCAGGGGTAACACTGAAGCTTTCTTT
CASSRGNTEAFF
>TRBV11-2|NA|NA|TRBJ2-1
TGTGCCAGCAGCGTCATAGGTTCCAATGAGCAGTTCTTC
CASSVIGSNEQFF
>TRBV7-2|many|NA|TRBJ2-4
TGTGCCAGCAGCTTAGCCCAGTCCACAGGGTTGCAGTACTTC
CASSLAQSTGLQYF
>TRBV15|many|NA|TRBJ2-5
TGTGCCACCGCTACTGGGACTGGTGGGGCAGAGACCCAGTACTTC
CATATGTGGAETQYF
>TRBV7-2|few|NA|TRBJ2-7
TGTGCCAGCAGTCCGGGACTTTACGAGCAGTACTTC
CASSPGLYEQYF
>TRBV20-1|NA|NA|TRBJ2-7
TGCAGTGCTAGGGGACCCTGGGACTCCTACGAGCAGTACTTC
CSARGPWDSYEQYF
>TRBV19|NA|TRBD2|TRBJ2-3
TGTGCCAGTCAATCGGGACTAGCGCAGCAGTATTTT
CASQSGLAQQYF
>TRBV30|many|TRBD1|TRBJ2-7
TGTGCCTGGAGTGTAAGGTCGGGACAGGGAGTCTACGAGCAGTACTTC
CAWSVRSGQGVYEQYF
>TRBV7-2|few|TRBD1|TRBJ1-1
TGTGCCAGCAGCTTCCAGGGGGCTAGTACAGCTGAAGCTTTCTTT
CASSFQGASTAEAFF
>TRBV29-1|many|TRBD1|TRBJ1-4
TGCAGCGGATCGTACGGGACAGGGATAAATGAAAAACTGTTTTTT
CSGSYGTGINEKLFF